Listed below are T cell receptor beta chains from one sample, sequenced in a study of response to subunit inactivated influenza vaccine. TCRdb redid the calling of the RT-PCR reads with MiXCR, one entry per CDR3 protein. The sample consists of hundreds of thousands of distinct CDR3 sequences, 6.5% to 8% of them appearing once. The source was PBMCs from blood, collected approximately 25 months after vaccination. The source is a man between 50 and 69 years old who received an inactivated influenza vaccine. Each CDR3 is given with its conserved first and last residue. A D gene is named only where the DNA matches it firmly. Expanded clones get a size class; other rows say once, few or many, or leave the size out.

clone size: few; D gene: -; V gene: TRBV7-2; J gene: TRBJ2-2; CDR3 DNA: TGTGCCAGCAGCCCCGTGGTGCCCGGGGAGCTGTTTTTT; CDR3 protein: CASSPVVPGELFF
clone size: few; D gene: -; V gene: TRBV12-3/TRBV12-4; J gene: TRBJ1-1; CDR3 DNA: TGTGCCAGCACCCGAAGGGGAGGGGTCGCTGAAGCTTTCTTT; CDR3 protein: CASTRRGGVAEAFF
clone size: -; D gene: TRBD1; V gene: TRBV4-3; J gene: TRBJ1-5; CDR3 DNA: TGCGCCAGCAGCCCAGGGACAGGGGGGAGCCAGCCCCAGCATTTT; CDR3 protein: CASSPGTGGSQPQHF
clone size: -; D gene: -; V gene: TRBV28; J gene: TRBJ2-1; CDR3 DNA: TGTGCCAGCAGTGGGGCCTTTGAGCAGTTCTTC; CDR3 protein: CASSGAFEQFF
clone size: few; D gene: -; V gene: TRBV5-1; J gene: TRBJ2-3; CDR3 DNA: TGCGCCAGCAGCTTGGCCGGAGTTGGGACAACTCAAACAGATACGCAGTATTTT; CDR3 protein: CASSLAGVGTTQTDTQYF
clone size: many; D gene: TRBD1; V gene: TRBV12-3/TRBV12-4; J gene: TRBJ1-4; CDR3 DNA: TGTGCCAGCAGTTTTTGGGGACAGGGACAGAAACTGTTTTTT; CDR3 protein: CASSFWGQGQKLFF
clone size: few; D gene: TRBD1; V gene: TRBV10-3; J gene: TRBJ1-5; CDR3 DNA: TGTGCCATCAGTGGACAGGGGGCCAATCAGCCCCAGCATTTT; CDR3 protein: CAISGQGANQPQHF
clone size: few; D gene: -; V gene: TRBV29-1; J gene: TRBJ1-2; CDR3 DNA: TGCAGCGTTGTAGAAGTCGGCGGCTACACCTTC; CDR3 protein: CSVVEVGGYTF
clone size: few; D gene: -; V gene: TRBV5-1; J gene: TRBJ2-7; CDR3 DNA: TGCGCCAGCAGCTTGGTGGGTCAGTCCAGCGAGCAGTACTTC; CDR3 protein: CASSLVGQSSEQYF
clone size: -; D gene: -; V gene: TRBV18; J gene: TRBJ1-1; CDR3 DNA: TGTGCCAGCTCACCACAGAACAAGGGACAGAACACTGAAGCTTTCTTT; CDR3 protein: CASSPQNKGQNTEAFF
clone size: many; D gene: -; V gene: TRBV29-1; J gene: TRBJ2-5; CDR3 DNA: TGCAGCGTTGAAGATCCCCGGGAGAGTACCCGTGAGACCCAGTACTTC; CDR3 protein: CSVEDPRESTRETQYF
clone size: many; D gene: TRBD1; V gene: TRBV20-1; J gene: TRBJ1-5; CDR3 DNA: TGCAGTGCTCCTCGGACAGGGAGCAGTAGCAATCAGCCCCAGCATTTT; CDR3 protein: CSAPRTGSSSNQPQHF
clone size: many; D gene: -; V gene: TRBV7-2; J gene: TRBJ1-2; CDR3 DNA: TGTGCCAGCAGCCCAGGACAGTATGGCTACACCTTC; CDR3 protein: CASSPGQYGYTF
clone size: few; D gene: TRBD1; V gene: TRBV7-9; J gene: TRBJ2-6; CDR3 DNA: TGTGCCGGCAGGGGGCTCTCTGGGGCCAACGTCCTGACTTTC; CDR3 protein: CAGRGLSGANVLTF
clone size: -; D gene: -; V gene: TRBV12-3/TRBV12-4; J gene: TRBJ1-1; CDR3 DNA: TGTGCCAGCAGCCGCCGAGCGGGGGCTGAAGCTTTCTTT; CDR3 protein: CASSRRAGAEAFF
clone size: few; D gene: -; V gene: TRBV10-2; J gene: TRBJ2-2; CDR3 DNA: TGCGCCTGCCTCTTCCCGAACACCGGGGAGCTGTTTTTT; CDR3 protein: CACLFPNTGELFF
clone size: -; D gene: -; V gene: TRBV6-5; J gene: TRBJ2-6; CDR3 DNA: TGTGCCAGCAGTTACTCGGCGGGGCGGAGCTCTGGGGCCAACGTCCTGACTTTC; CDR3 protein: CASSYSAGRSSGANVLTF
clone size: many; D gene: TRBD1; V gene: TRBV5-1; J gene: TRBJ2-7; CDR3 DNA: TGCGCCAGCAGCGGACAAGGGGGCGGCTTTGGGTCCTACGAGCAGTACTTC; CDR3 protein: CASSGQGGGFGSYEQYF
clone size: many; D gene: TRBD2; V gene: TRBV4-1; J gene: TRBJ2-1; CDR3 DNA: TGCGCCAGCAGCCAAGATTCTAGCGGATTCTACAATGAGCAGTTCTTC; CDR3 protein: CASSQDSSGFYNEQFF
clone size: few; D gene: TRBD2; V gene: TRBV6-2/TRBV6-3; J gene: TRBJ2-1; CDR3 DNA: TGTGCCACCTACGGGCTAGCGGAAGATGAGCAGTTCTTC; CDR3 protein: CATYGLAEDEQFF
clone size: -; D gene: TRBD2; V gene: TRBV28; J gene: TRBJ2-1; CDR3 DNA: TGTGCCAGCACGGCGGGAGGGCGCAACAATGAGCAGTTCTTC; CDR3 protein: CASTAGGRNNEQFF
clone size: -; D gene: -; V gene: TRBV25-1; J gene: TRBJ2-5; CDR3 DNA: TGTGCCAGCAGTGAGCCGTTGACAGGAAGCGGAGAGACCCAGTACTTC; CDR3 protein: CASSEPLTGSGETQYF
clone size: many; D gene: -; V gene: TRBV20-1; J gene: TRBJ1-2; CDR3 DNA: TGCAGTGCTAGAGGCCAGGGATACGGCTACACCTTC; CDR3 protein: CSARGQGYGYTF
clone size: few; D gene: -; V gene: TRBV20-1; J gene: TRBJ2-7; CDR3 DNA: TGCAGTGCTAGTGTCGCGAATCCGGGCGAGTACGAGCAGTACTTC; CDR3 protein: CSASVANPGEYEQYF
clone size: -; D gene: -; V gene: TRBV11-2; J gene: TRBJ2-3; CDR3 DNA: TGTGCCAGCAGTCCCGGGACGGCGTACACAGATACGCAGTATTTT; CDR3 protein: CASSPGTAYTDTQYF
clone size: -; D gene: -; V gene: TRBV18; J gene: TRBJ2-3; CDR3 DNA: TGTGCCAGCTCTCCTCGGGACCCGATCCGAGATACGCAGTATTTT; CDR3 protein: CASSPRDPIRDTQYF
clone size: many; D gene: TRBD2; V gene: TRBV27; J gene: TRBJ2-5; CDR3 DNA: TGTGCCAGCAGTTTCCTTTCTAGCGGAGCCCGGCACGAGACCCAGTACTTC; CDR3 protein: CASSFLSSGARHETQYF
clone size: -; D gene: -; V gene: TRBV29-1; J gene: TRBJ2-5; CDR3 DNA: TGCAGCGTGGCCGGTAGGGCCTCTCTAGAGACCCAGTACTTC; CDR3 protein: CSVAGRASLETQYF
clone size: -; D gene: TRBD1; V gene: TRBV20-1; J gene: TRBJ1-4; CDR3 DNA: TGCAGTGCTAATACAGGGGGCGGTAGGACTAATGAAAAACTGTTTTTT; CDR3 protein: CSANTGGGRTNEKLFF
clone size: many; D gene: -; V gene: TRBV7-2; J gene: TRBJ2-3; CDR3 DNA: TGTGCCAGCAGCGCAGTGGGCCATGTCACAGATACGCAGTATTTT; CDR3 protein: CASSAVGHVTDTQYF
clone size: many; D gene: TRBD1; V gene: TRBV9; J gene: TRBJ2-3; CDR3 DNA: TGTGCCAGCAGCGTAGGACAGGGGGTTGCAGATACGCAGTATTTT; CDR3 protein: CASSVGQGVADTQYF
clone size: many; D gene: -; V gene: TRBV7-8; J gene: TRBJ2-2; CDR3 DNA: TGTGCCAGCTCATCTACCACGAACACCGGGGAGCTGTTTTTT; CDR3 protein: CASSSTTNTGELFF
clone size: many; D gene: -; V gene: TRBV3-1; J gene: TRBJ1-1; CDR3 DNA: TGTGCCAGCAGCCAAGCTACAGGGTTGTTGAGCACTGAAGCTTTCTTT; CDR3 protein: CASSQATGLLSTEAFF
clone size: few; D gene: -; V gene: TRBV20-1; J gene: TRBJ1-6; CDR3 DNA: TGCAGTGCTAGAGACCTGACGGGCGGAGGATCTTCACCCCTCCACTTT; CDR3 protein: CSARDLTGGGSSPLHF
clone size: few; D gene: -; V gene: TRBV6-5; J gene: TRBJ2-1; CDR3 DNA: TGTGCCAGCAGTTACTCGATACGTGGCAGAATGTACAATGAGCAGTTCTTC; CDR3 protein: CASSYSIRGRMYNEQFF
clone size: -; D gene: TRBD2; V gene: TRBV11-2; J gene: TRBJ2-1; CDR3 DNA: TGTGCCAGCAACTTCTTCACTAGCGGGAGGCTTAACAATGAGCAGTTCTTC; CDR3 protein: CASNFFTSGRLNNEQFF
clone size: few; D gene: -; V gene: TRBV20-1; J gene: TRBJ2-3; CDR3 DNA: TGCAGTGCTAGGGGACTCGCCGAGGGGGATACGCAGTATTTT; CDR3 protein: CSARGLAEGDTQYF
clone size: many; D gene: -; V gene: TRBV5-1; J gene: TRBJ2-4; CDR3 DNA: TGCGCCAGCAGACAAATTCCAGGAGCATCAGCCAAAAACATTCAGTACTTC; CDR3 protein: CASRQIPGASAKNIQYF
clone size: many; D gene: -; V gene: TRBV20-1; J gene: TRBJ2-3; CDR3 DNA: TGCAGTGCTAGAGCGGGAGTCAGGAACACAGATACGCAGTATTTT; CDR3 protein: CSARAGVRNTDTQYF
clone size: -; D gene: TRBD1; V gene: TRBV7-9; J gene: TRBJ1-5; CDR3 DNA: TGTGCCAGCAGCCCACAGGGGGTGAGCAATCAGCCCCAGCATTTT; CDR3 protein: CASSPQGVSNQPQHF
clone size: -; D gene: TRBD2; V gene: TRBV20-1; J gene: TRBJ2-3; CDR3 DNA: TGCAGTGCTAGCCTCGGGCTAGCGGGAGATACGCAGTATTTT; CDR3 protein: CSASLGLAGDTQYF
clone size: -; D gene: -; V gene: TRBV3-1; J gene: TRBJ2-1; CDR3 DNA: TGTGCCAGCAGCCAAGGACAGATAAAATACAATGAGCAGTTCTTC; CDR3 protein: CASSQGQIKYNEQFF
clone size: many; D gene: -; V gene: TRBV2; J gene: TRBJ1-4; CDR3 DNA: TGTGCCAGCCGTAAACAGGGCGAAAAACTGTTTTTT; CDR3 protein: CASRKQGEKLFF
clone size: -; D gene: TRBD1; V gene: TRBV28; J gene: TRBJ1-6; CDR3 DNA: TGTGCCAGCAGTTCGACAGGGGTATCACCCCTCCACTTT; CDR3 protein: CASSSTGVSPLHF
clone size: -; D gene: TRBD2; V gene: TRBV5-5; J gene: TRBJ2-2; CDR3 DNA: TGTGCCAGCAGCTTGCTAGCGGGGAACACCGGGGAGCTGTTTTTT; CDR3 protein: CASSLLAGNTGELFF
clone size: -; D gene: -; V gene: TRBV4-3; J gene: TRBJ2-7; CDR3 DNA: TGCGCCAGCAGCCAAGATTCGACAGGAAGGTCTTACGAGCAGTACTTC; CDR3 protein: CASSQDSTGRSYEQYF
clone size: -; D gene: TRBD1; V gene: TRBV6-5; J gene: TRBJ2-7; CDR3 DNA: TGTGCCAGCAGTCTACCGGACAGGGGGTTTCCGGGAGAGCAGTACTTC; CDR3 protein: CASSLPDRGFPGEQYF
clone size: few; D gene: -; V gene: TRBV4-2; J gene: TRBJ2-2; CDR3 DNA: TGTGCCAGCAGCCAAGAGATGTCCGGGGAGCTGTTTTTT; CDR3 protein: CASSQEMSGELFF
clone size: few; D gene: -; V gene: TRBV6-2/TRBV6-3; J gene: TRBJ2-4; CDR3 DNA: TGTGCCAGCAGTTACTCGACGGGGCTCAAAAACATTCAGTACTTC; CDR3 protein: CASSYSTGLKNIQYF
clone size: -; D gene: -; V gene: TRBV6-5; J gene: TRBJ2-2; CDR3 DNA: TGTGCCAGCAGTTACTCGAAAGGGTACGGGGACACCGGGGAGCTGTTTTTT; CDR3 protein: CASSYSKGYGDTGELFF
clone size: many; D gene: TRBD1; V gene: TRBV10-3; J gene: TRBJ2-1; CDR3 DNA: TGTGCCATCAGTGGCAGGACAGGGAGAGAGCAGTTCTTC; CDR3 protein: CAISGRTGREQFF